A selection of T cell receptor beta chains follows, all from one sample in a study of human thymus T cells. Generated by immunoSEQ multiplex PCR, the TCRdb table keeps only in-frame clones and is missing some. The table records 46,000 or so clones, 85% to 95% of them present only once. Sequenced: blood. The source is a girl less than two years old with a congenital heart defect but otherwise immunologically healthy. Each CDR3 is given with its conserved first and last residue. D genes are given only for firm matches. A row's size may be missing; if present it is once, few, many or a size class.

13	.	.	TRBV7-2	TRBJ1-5	CASSLRVNQPQHF	TGTGCCAGCAGCTTAAGGGTAAATCAGCCCCAGCATTTT
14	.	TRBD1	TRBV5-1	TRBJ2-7	CASSAGQGASEQYF	TGCGCCAGCAGCGCGGGACAGGGTGCCTCAGAGCAGTACTTC
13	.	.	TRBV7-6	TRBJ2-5	CASSEFFEETQYF	TGTGCCAGCAGCGAGTTTTTCGAAGAGACCCAGTACTTC
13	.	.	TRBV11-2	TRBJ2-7	CASRRGQPYEQYF	TGTGCCAGCCGTAGAGGACAGCCCTACGAGCAGTACTTC
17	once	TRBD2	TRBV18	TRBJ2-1	CASSPSGRASSYNEQFF	TGTGCCAGCTCACCGTCCGGGAGGGCGAGCTCCTACAATGAGCAGTTCTTC
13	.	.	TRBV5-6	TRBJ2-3	CASSWQGPDTQYF	TGTGCCAGCAGCTGGCAGGGGCCGGATACGCAGTATTTT
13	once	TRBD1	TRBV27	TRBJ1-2	CASSLDRGNGYTF	TGTGCCAGCAGCCTCGACAGGGGGAATGGCTACACCTTC
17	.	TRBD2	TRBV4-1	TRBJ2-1	CASSQVGLAGAHNEQFF	TGCGCCAGCAGCCAAGTAGGACTAGCGGGGGCCCACAATGAGCAGTTCTTC
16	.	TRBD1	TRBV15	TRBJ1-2	CATSHLFDRGSYGYTF	TGTGCCACCAGCCACCTCTTTGACAGGGGAAGTTATGGCTACACCTTC
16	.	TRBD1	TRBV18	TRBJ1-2	CASSPTALGGGGGYTF	TGTGCCAGCTCACCCACCGCGTTGGGAGGGGGCGGAGGCTACACCTTC
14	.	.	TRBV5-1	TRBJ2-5	CASSGGTKQETQYF	TGCGCCAGCAGCGGAGGGACCAAACAAGAGACCCAGTACTTC
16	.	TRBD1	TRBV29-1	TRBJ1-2	CSVAGQGSGLNYGYTF	TGCAGCGTTGCGGGACAGGGTTCGGGGTTAAACTATGGCTACACCTTC
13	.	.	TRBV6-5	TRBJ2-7	CASSLISSYEQYF	TGTGCCAGCAGCCTAATCAGCTCCTACGAGCAGTACTTC
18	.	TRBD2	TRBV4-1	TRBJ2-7	CASSPYVAEAGGPYEQYF	TGCGCCAGCAGCCCATATGTGGCGGAAGCGGGAGGGCCATACGAGCAGTACTTC
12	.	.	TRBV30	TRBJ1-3	CAWSPARDTIYF	TGTGCCTGGAGCCCGGCCCGGGACACCATATATTTT
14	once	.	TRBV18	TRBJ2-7	CASSPRRVTYEQYF	TGTGCCAGCTCACCACGTCGCGTAACCTACGAGCAGTACTTC
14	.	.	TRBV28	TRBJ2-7	CASSLGSSPYEQYF	TGTGCCAGCAGTTTAGGGTCCTCCCCCTACGAGCAGTACTTC
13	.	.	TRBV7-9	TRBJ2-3	CASSFKLVDTQYF	TGTGCCAGCAGCTTCAAACTAGTAGATACGCAGTATTTT
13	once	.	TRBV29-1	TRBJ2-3	CSVGAGFTDTQYF	TGCAGCGTTGGCGCGGGGTTCACAGATACGCAGTATTTT
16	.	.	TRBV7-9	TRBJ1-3	CASSDPVKGWGNTIYF	TGTGCCAGCAGCGACCCCGTGAAGGGCTGGGGAAACACCATATATTTT
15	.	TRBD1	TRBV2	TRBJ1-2	CASTQSPGQQYGYTF	TGTGCCAGCACCCAATCCCCGGGACAGCAATATGGCTACACCTTC
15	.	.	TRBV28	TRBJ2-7	CASSYQGRAGYEQYF	TGTGCCAGCAGTTATCAGGGGCGGGCCGGCTACGAGCAGTACTTC
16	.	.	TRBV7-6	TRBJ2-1	CASSQTNGLSQNEQFF	TGTGCCAGCAGCCAAACCAACGGACTATCCCAGAATGAGCAGTTCTTC
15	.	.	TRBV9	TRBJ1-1	CASSVMGLQGTEAFF	TGTGCCAGCAGCGTAATGGGCCTTCAGGGAACTGAAGCTTTCTTT